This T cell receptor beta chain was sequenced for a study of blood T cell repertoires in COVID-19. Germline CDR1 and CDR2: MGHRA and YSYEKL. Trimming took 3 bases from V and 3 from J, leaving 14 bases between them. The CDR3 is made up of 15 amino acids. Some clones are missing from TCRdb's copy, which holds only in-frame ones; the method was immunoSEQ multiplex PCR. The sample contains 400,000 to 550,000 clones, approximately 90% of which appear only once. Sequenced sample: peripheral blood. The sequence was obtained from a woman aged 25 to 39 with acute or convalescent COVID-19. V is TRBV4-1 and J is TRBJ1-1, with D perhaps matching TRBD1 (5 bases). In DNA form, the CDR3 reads TGCGCCAGCAGCCAGAGTTCGACGGGGGACACTGAAGCTTTCTTT. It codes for CASSQSSTGDTEAFF.